Each of the 22 T cell receptor beta chains below was sequenced from the same sample in a study of T cells in localized non-small cell lung cancer. Sequencing used immunoSEQ multiplex PCR; TCRdb keeps in-frame clones, though not all of them. The table lists under 25,000 clones, 80% to 90% of them singletons. This material consisted of PBMCs, taken before any cancer treatment. These receptors came from a man aged 40 to 70 with stage II squamous cell lung carcinoma.

The V call is TRBV25-1, the J call TRBJ2-2; no clear D gene. Between the trimmed V and J ends, which lost 10 bases and 1 base, there was a span of 19 bases. From germline, CDR1 is MGHDK and CDR2 SYGVNS. This CDR3 has 16 residues. As DNA, the CDR3 is TGTGCCACCCGATCCTCCCTATTCCTGAACACCGGGGAGCTGTTTTTT. Translating it yields CATRSSLFLNTGELFF. Combining the CDR3 with reference TRBV25-1 and TRBJ2-2 gives the whole variable domain EADIYQTPRYLVIGTGKKITLECSQTMGHDKMYWYQQDPGMELHLIHYSYGVNSTEKGDLSSESTVSRIRTEHFPLTLESARPSHTSQYLCATRSSLFLNTGELFFGEGSRLTVL.

The V gene is TRBV5-4, the J gene TRBJ1-1, with 8 bases fitting TRBD1. Unmatched junction bases numbered 8, after V lost 0 bases and J lost 4 bases. The CDR3 loop spans 16 amino acids. Germline V CDR1 and CDR2: SGHNT, YYREEE (reference sequence). The CDR3 loop reads CASSLVAGGVGTEAFF. As DNA, the CDR3 is TGTGCCAGCAGCTTGGTTGCAGGGGGCGTCGGCACTGAAGCTTTCTTT.

The chain combines TRBV7-6 with TRBJ2-2; a weak D match, TRBD2 (5 bases). Germline V CDR1 and CDR2: SGHVS, FNYEAQ. The CDR3 is 14 residues long. V lost 5 bases and J 5 bases, leaving 12 bases between the germline ends. CDR3 loop: CASSPSTGTGELFF. CDR3 bases: TGTGCCAGCAGCCCCTCGACGGGAACCGGGGAGCTGTTTTTT.

The chain couples TRBV5-4 to TRBJ2-5; 14 bases are shared with TRBD2. Germline V gene data show CDR1 as SGHNT and CDR2 as YYREEE (reference sequence). Trimming took 0 bases from V and 5 from J; bases not matched to a gene: 3. This CDR3 comprises 16 residues. CDR3 region: CASSLGLAGGRETQYF. CDR3 coding DNA: TGTGCCAGCAGCTTGGGACTAGCGGGGGGGCGTGAGACCCAGTACTTC. The full variable domain, rest sourced from reference TRBV5-4 and TRBJ2-5, is ETGVTQSPTHLIKTRGQQVTLRCSSQSGHNTVSWYQQALGQGPQFIFQYYREEENGRGNFPPRFSGLQFPNYSSELNVNALELDDSALYLCASSLGLAGGRETQYFGPGTRLLVL.

This CDR3 reads CASSVGQGRSSPLHF. The CDR3 DNA is TGTGCCAGCAGCGTTGGACAGGGCCGCAGTTCACCCCTCCACTTT. This chain connects TRBV6-1 to TRBJ1-6; 8 bases match TRBD1. V lost 6 bases and J lost 9; bases outside the gene matches: 10. The germline V gene encodes CDR1 MNHNS and CDR2 SASEGT. This CDR3 is built from 15 residues.

The V gene is TRBV18, the J gene TRBJ1-1, with D perhaps TRBD1 (5 bases). The V gene's germline CDR1 is KGHSH and CDR2 LQKENI. The length of the CDR3 is 14 residues. Between the trimmed V and J ends, which lost 4 bases and 6 bases, there was a span of 15 bases. The CDR3 loop is CASSQGAAGAEAFF. As DNA, the CDR3 is TGTGCCAGCTCACAAGGGGCCGCGGGCGCTGAAGCTTTCTTT.

The chain has TRBV7-2 and TRBJ2-2, with TRBD1 as a possible D gene (6 bases). The germline CDR1 and CDR2 sequences are SGHTA and FQGNSA. V lost 7 bases to trimming and J lost 1 base, with 10 bases between them. The CDR3 runs 14 residues. In DNA, the CDR3 is TGTGCCAGCAAAGTCAGGGGGAACACCGGGGAGCTGTTTTTT. Translation gives CASKVRGNTGELFF.

The genes are TRBV18 and TRBJ1-3; D possibly corresponds to TRBD1 (5 bases). This CDR3 spans 16 amino acids. Looked up from germline, CDR1 is KGHSH and CDR2 is LQKENI. Trimming took off 1 base at V and 2 bases at J, with 12 bases between the two ends. The CDR3 region has the DNA TGTGCCAGCTCACCACAGGGGCCGGGCACTGGAAACACCATATATTTT. Amino acids: CASSPQGPGTGNTIYF.

The DNA for the CDR3 is TGTGCCAGCAGCTTAGATGCCAGGCCCGATGGCTACACCTTC. Its protein product is CASSLDARPDGYTF. The chain links TRBV7-2 to TRBJ1-2; D not resolved. The length of the CDR3 is 14 residues. The germline gives CDR1 SGHTA, CDR2 FQGNSA. Trimming shortened V by 1 base and J by 6 bases, and 12 bases separated the two germline ends.

This chain joins TRBV19 and TRBJ1-5, with a tentative D call TRBD1 (6 bases). The germline V gene encodes CDR1 LNHDA and CDR2 SQIVND (reference sequence). CDR3 size: 15 residues. The V end was cut by 3 bases, the J end by 4 bases, with 13 bases between. The CDR3 sequence is CASSIAEQGNQPQHF. DNA of the CDR3: TGTGCCAGTAGTATTGCGGAACAGGGAAATCAGCCCCAGCATTTT.

The V gene is TRBV19, the J gene TRBJ2-7, with unresolved D. The germline CDR1 and CDR2 sequences are LNHDA and SQIVND (reference sequence). This CDR3 has 13 amino acids. Trimming cost V 4 bases and J 3 bases, with 10 bases left between them. Written as DNA, the CDR3 is TGTGCCAGTAGTAAAGAGATTCTCTACGAGCAGTACTTC. It translates to CASSKEILYEQYF. Drawing the rest from reference TRBV19 and TRBJ2-7, the complete variable domain is DGGITQSPKYLFRKEGQNVTLSCEQNLNHDAMYWYRQDPGQGLRLIYYSQIVNDFQKGDIAEGYSVSREKKESFPLTVTSAQKNPTAFYLCASSKEILYEQYFGPGTRLTVT.

The rearrangement uses TRBV7-6 and TRBJ2-3; a weak D match, TRBD1 (5 bases). V was shortened by 5 bases and J by 1 base, with 16 bases between the two germline ends. Germline loops: CDR1 SGHVS, CDR2 FNYEAQ. The CDR3 has 16 residues. CDR3 nucleotide sequence: TGTGCCAGCAGCACTGGACATCACACGGGCACAGATACGCAGTATTTT. Residues: CASSTGHHTGTDTQYF.

This chain joins TRBV5-4 and TRBJ2-7; 13 bases fit TRBD2. The germline CDR1 and CDR2 sequences are SGHNT and YYREEE (reference sequence). CDR3 size: 17 residues. V was pared by 4 bases and J by 2 bases, with 9 bases of the junction left unmatched. DNA for the CDR3: TGTGCCAGCAGCACCCCCGGGACTAGCGGGGCAACCTACGAGCAGTACTTC. Encoded protein: CASSTPGTSGATYEQYF.

The V and J genes are TRBV2 and TRBJ1-1, with TRBD1 as a possible D gene (5 bases). Trimming shortened V by 6 bases and J by 4 bases, and 30 bases separated the two germline ends. The CDR3 runs to 19 residues. Germline V gives CDR1 SNHLY, CDR2 FYNNEI. The CDR3 sequence: CASRRYWVGAQKEITEAFF. Here the CDR3 DNA reads TGTGCCAGCAGAAGATATTGGGTAGGGGCGCAGAAGGAGATCACTGAAGCTTTCTTT. Full variable domain (outside the CDR3, taken from reference TRBV2 and TRBJ1-1): EPEVTQTPSHQVTQMGQEVILRCVPISNHLYFYWYRQILGQKVEFLVSFYNNEISEKSEIFDDQFSVERPDGSNFTLKIRSTKLEDSAMYFCASRRYWVGAQKEITEAFFGQGTRLTVV.

The chain joins TRBV5-1 to TRBJ1-2, with 8 nucleotides matching TRBD1. The ends lost 0 bases at V and 5 bases at J; junction bases unmatched: 6. The CDR3 consists of 15 residues. Germline lookup yields CDR1 SGHRS and CDR2 YFSETQ. The CDR3 sequence is CASSLDGTGEYGYTF. The CDR3, as DNA: TGCGCCAGCAGCTTGGACGGGACAGGAGAATATGGCTACACCTTC.

CDR3 loop: CAEVGGQGYNTEAFF. The CDR3 DNA sequence: TGCGCCGAAGTGGGAGGACAGGGCTATAACACTGAAGCTTTCTTT. This chain uses TRBV23-1 with TRBJ1-1, with TRBD1 identical over 8 bases. TRBV23-1 is an ORF; its function is uncertain. The trim removed 11 bases at V and 2 bases at J, leaving 13 bases unmatched. This CDR3 comprises 15 residues.

The chain has TRBV9 and TRBJ2-7, with D uncertain. The CDR3 is 13 residues long. Germline V gene sequence: CDR1 SGDLS, CDR2 YYNGEE. V dropped 4 bases and J dropped 5 bases, with 13 bases sitting between them. The CDR3 region is CASSSQVSNEQYF. CDR3 coding DNA: TGTGCCAGCAGCTCCCAAGTATCGAACGAGCAGTACTTC.

For the CDR3, the DNA is TGTGCCAGCAGCCAAGATCCTAGCGGGGACAATGAGCAGTTCTTC. This sequence encodes CASSQDPSGDNEQFF. This chain connects TRBV4-2 to TRBJ2-1, with 9 bases aligning to TRBD2. The trim removed 0 bases at V and 5 bases at J, leaving 2 bases unmatched. This CDR3 comprises 15 residues. Looked up from germline, CDR1 is LGHNA and CDR2 is YNFKEQ.

The rearrangement links TRBV2 to TRBJ1-2, with TRBD1 as a possible D gene (5 bases). The CDR3 has 15 residues. The germline CDR1 and CDR2 sequences are SNHLY and FYNNEI. Trimming stripped 7 bases from V and 5 bases from J, with 20 bases between. CDR3 residues: CASTLRGSGSYGYTF. CDR3 bases: TGTGCCAGCACCCTCCGGGGGTCCGGGTCTTATGGCTACACCTTC.

This sequence joins TRBV7-9 and TRBJ2-7; D might be TRBD2 (5 bases). Trimming cost V 3 bases and J 1 base, with 10 bases left between them. Germline V lookup: CDR1 SEHNR, CDR2 FQNEAQ (reference sequence). This CDR3 is built from 14 residues. The CDR3 DNA reads TGTGCCAGCAGCTTCTTGGGGAGATCCTACGAGCAGTACTTC. The encoded protein is CASSFLGRSYEQYF.

With regard to this clone: Sequence at one end of the junction differs from germline and may be a read error. The chain recombines TRBV10-3 with TRBJ1-2; 9 bases match TRBD1. CDR1 and CDR2 (germline): ENHRY, SYGVKD. The CDR3 has 15 amino acids. DNA of the CDR3: TGTGCCAGCAGTTACGGGACAGGGAGCCCCTATGGCTACACCTTC. It yields the protein CASSYGTGSPYGYTF.

This chain joins TRBV4-1 and TRBJ2-5; D gene unclear. V was pared by 3 bases and J by 5 bases, with 13 bases between. Germline V gene sequence: CDR1 MGHRA, CDR2 YSYEKL. The CDR3 sequence is 14 residues long. CDR3 residues: CASSQSQQRETQYF. CDR3 DNA: TGCGCCAGCAGCCAGTCCCAACAAAGGGAGACCCAGTACTTC.